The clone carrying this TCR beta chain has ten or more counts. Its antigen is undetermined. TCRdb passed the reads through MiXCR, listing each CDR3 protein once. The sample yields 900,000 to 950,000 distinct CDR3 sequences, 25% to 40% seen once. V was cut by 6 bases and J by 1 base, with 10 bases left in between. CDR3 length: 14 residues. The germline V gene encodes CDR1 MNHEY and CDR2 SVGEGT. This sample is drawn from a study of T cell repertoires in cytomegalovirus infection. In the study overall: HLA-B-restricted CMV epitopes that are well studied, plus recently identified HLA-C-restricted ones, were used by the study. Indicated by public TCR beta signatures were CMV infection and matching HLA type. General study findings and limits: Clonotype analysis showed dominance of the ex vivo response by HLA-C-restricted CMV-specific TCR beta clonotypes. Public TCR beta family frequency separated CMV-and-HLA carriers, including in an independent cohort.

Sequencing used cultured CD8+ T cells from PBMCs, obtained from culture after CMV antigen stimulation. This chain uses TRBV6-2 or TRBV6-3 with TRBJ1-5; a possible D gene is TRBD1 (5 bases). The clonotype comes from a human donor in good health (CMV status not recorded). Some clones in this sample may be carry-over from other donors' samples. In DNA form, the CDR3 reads TGTGCCAGCAGGCACCAGGGCAGCAATCAGCCCCAGCATTTT. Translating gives CASRHQGSNQPQHF.